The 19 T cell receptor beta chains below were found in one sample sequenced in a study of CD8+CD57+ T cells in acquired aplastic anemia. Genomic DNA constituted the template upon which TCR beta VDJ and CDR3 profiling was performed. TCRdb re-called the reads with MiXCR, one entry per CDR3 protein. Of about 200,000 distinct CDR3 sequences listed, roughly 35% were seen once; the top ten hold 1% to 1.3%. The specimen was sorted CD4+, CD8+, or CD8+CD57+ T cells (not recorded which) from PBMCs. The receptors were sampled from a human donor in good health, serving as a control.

The CDR3 nucleotides read TGTGCCAGTAGCCCCAACAGGGATTTATACACTGAAGCTTTCTTT. This sequence encodes CASSPNRDLYTEAFF. The chain couples TRBV19 to TRBJ1-1; weak D call: TRBD1 (6 bases). Deletions cut 6 bases from V and 3 bases from J, with 17 bases between. CDR1 LNHDA and CDR2 SQIVND come from the germline V gene (reference sequence). CDR3 length equals 15 residues.

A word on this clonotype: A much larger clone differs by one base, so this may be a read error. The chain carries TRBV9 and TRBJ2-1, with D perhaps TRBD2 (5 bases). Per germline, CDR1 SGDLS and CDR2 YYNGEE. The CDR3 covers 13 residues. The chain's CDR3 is CACSVGLYNEQFF. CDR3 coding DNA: TGTGCCTGCAGCGTAGGACTCTACAATGAGCAGTTCTTC.

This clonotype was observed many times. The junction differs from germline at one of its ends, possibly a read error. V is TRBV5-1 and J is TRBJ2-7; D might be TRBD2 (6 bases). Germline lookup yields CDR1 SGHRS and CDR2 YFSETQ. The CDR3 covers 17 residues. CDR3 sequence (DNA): TGCGCCAGCAGCTTGGCCTTTACTAGCCTTGGCTCCTCCGAGCAGTACTTC. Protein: CASSLAFTSLGSSEQYF.

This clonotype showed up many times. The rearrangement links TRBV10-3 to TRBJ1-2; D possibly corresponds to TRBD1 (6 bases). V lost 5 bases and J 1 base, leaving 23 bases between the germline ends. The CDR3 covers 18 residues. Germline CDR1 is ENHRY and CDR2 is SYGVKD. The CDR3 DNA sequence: TGTGCCATCAGTTCGCGAGGGGAACAGGGTGGCGGTAACTATGGCTACACCTTC. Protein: CAISSRGEQGGGNYGYTF.

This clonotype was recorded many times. The CDR3 protein is CASSPDRIGYTF. Written as DNA, the CDR3 is TGTGCCAGCAGCCCCGACAGAATCGGCTACACCTTC. V usage is TRBV7-6 and J usage is TRBJ1-2; the D gene is possibly TRBD1 (5 bases). Trimming took 5 bases from V and 8 from J, leaving 12 bases between them. This CDR3 has 12 amino acids. CDR1 is SGHVS and CDR2 is FNYEAQ in the germline V gene.

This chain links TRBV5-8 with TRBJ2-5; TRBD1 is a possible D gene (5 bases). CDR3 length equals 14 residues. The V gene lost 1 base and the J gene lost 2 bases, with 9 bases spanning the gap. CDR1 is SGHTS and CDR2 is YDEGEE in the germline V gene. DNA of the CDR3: TGTGCCAGCAGCTTGAGTGGGGCTCAAGAGACCCAGTACTTC. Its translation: CASSLSGAQETQYF.

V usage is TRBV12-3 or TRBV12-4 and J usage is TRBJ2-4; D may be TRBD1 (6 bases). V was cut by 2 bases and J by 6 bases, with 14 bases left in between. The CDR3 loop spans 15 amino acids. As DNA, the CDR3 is TGTGCCAGCAGTTTATCTGGGGGCGAGGGAAACATTCAGTACTTC. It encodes CASSLSGGEGNIQYF.

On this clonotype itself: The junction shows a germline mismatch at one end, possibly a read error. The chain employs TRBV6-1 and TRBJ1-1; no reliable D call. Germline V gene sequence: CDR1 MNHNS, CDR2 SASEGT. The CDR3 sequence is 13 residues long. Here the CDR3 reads CASSDTTFTEASF. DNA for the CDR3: TGTGCCAGCAGTGACACCACTTTCACTGAAGCTTCCTTT.

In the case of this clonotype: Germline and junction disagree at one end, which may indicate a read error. The CDR3 is CASSDRTGAYVQYF. The CDR3 DNA reads TGTGCCAGTAGTGATCGGACGGGTGCCTACGTGCAGTACTTC. This chain connects TRBV19 to TRBJ2-7; D not resolved. Germline lookup yields CDR1 LNHDA and CDR2 SQIVND (reference sequence). The CDR3 consists of 14 residues.

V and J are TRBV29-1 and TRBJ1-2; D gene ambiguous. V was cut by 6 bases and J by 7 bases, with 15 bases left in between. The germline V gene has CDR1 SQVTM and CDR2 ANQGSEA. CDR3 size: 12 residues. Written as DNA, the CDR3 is TGCAGCGTCGAACCCTGGGCGGGTGGCTACACCTTC. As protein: CSVEPWAGGYTF. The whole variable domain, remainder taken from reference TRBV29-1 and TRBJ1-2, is SAVISQKPSRDICQRGTSLTIQCQVDSQVTMMFWYRQQPGQSLTLIATANQGSEATYESGFVIDKFPISRPNLTFSTLTVSNMSPEDSSIYLCSVEPWAGGYTFGSGTRLTVV.

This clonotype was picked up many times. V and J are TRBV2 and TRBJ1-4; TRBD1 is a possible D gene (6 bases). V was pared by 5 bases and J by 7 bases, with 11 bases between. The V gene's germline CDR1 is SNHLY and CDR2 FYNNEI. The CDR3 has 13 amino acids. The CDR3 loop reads CASSRGAREKLFF. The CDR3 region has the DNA TGTGCCAGCAGTCGGGGGGCGCGTGAAAAACTGTTTTTT.

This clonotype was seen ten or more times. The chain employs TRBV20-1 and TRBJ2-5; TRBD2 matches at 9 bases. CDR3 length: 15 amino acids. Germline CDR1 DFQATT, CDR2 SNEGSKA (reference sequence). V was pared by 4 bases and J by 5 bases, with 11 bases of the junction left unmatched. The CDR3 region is CSATRGGDPEETQYF. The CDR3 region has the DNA TGCAGTGCTACGCGGGGGGGCGATCCGGAGGAGACCCAGTACTTC.

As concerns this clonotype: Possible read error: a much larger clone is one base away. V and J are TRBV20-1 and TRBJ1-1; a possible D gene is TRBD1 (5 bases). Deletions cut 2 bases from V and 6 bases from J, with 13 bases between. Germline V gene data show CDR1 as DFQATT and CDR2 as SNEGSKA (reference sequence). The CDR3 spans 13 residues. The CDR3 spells CSARRQFIAEAFF. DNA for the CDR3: TGCAGTGCTAGAAGACAGTTTATCGCTGAAGCTTTCTTT.

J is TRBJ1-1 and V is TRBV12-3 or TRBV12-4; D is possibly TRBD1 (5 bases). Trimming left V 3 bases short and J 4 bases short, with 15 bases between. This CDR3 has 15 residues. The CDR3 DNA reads TGTGCCAGCAGTTTCAGGGTTGTGAGGGTCACTGAAGCTTTCTTT. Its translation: CASSFRVVRVTEAFF.

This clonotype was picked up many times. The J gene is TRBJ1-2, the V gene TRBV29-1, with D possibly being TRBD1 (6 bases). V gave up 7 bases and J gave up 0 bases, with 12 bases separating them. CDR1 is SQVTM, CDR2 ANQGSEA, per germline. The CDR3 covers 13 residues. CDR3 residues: CSAMDRSNYGYTF. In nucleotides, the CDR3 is TGCAGCGCCATGGACAGATCTAACTATGGCTACACCTTC.

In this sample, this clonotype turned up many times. CDR3 sequence reads: CASSGRGNQPQHF. CDR3 in DNA: TGTGCCAGCAGCGGGAGAGGGAATCAGCCCCAGCATTTT. The chain carries TRBV7-9 and TRBJ1-5; D ambiguous. V was cut by 5 bases and J by 4 bases, with 9 bases left in between. CDR3 length: 13 residues. CDR1 SEHNR and CDR2 FQNEAQ come from the germline V gene (reference sequence). The full variable domain, with the rest looked up from reference TRBV7-9 and TRBJ1-5, is DTGVSQNPRHKITKRGQNVTFRCDPISEHNRLYWYRQTLGQGPEFLTYFQNEAQLEKSRLLSDRFSAERPKGSFSTLEIQRTEQGDSAMYLCASSGRGNQPQHFGDGTRLSIL.

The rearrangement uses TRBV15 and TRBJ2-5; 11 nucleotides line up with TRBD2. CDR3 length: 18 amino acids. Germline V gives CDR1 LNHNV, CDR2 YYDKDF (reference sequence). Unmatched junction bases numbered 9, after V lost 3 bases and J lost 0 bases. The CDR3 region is CATSRDTRLAGHQETQYF. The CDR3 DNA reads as TGTGCCACCAGCAGGGACACACGACTAGCGGGGCACCAAGAGACCCAGTACTTC.

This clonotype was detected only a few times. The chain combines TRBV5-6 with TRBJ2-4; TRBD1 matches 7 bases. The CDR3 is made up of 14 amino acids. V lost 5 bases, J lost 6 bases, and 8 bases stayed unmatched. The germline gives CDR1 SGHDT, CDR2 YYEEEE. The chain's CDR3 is CASRRDRAGNIQYF. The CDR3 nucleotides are TGTGCCAGCAGACGTGACAGGGCGGGAAACATTCAGTACTTC.

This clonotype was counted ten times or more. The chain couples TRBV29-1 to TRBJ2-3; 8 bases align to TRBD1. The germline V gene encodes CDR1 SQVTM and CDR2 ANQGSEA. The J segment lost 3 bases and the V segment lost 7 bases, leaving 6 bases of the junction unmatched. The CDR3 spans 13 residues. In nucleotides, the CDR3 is TGCAGCGCCCTGGACAGGGTAACAGATACGCAGTATTTT. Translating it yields CSALDRVTDTQYF.